This is a list of T cell receptor beta chains from one sample in a study of CD8+ T cells in alopecia areata. TCRdb's copy holds only in-frame clones and misses some; the assay was immunoSEQ multiplex PCR. The table records 150,000 or so clones, approximately 50% of them present only once. Sequences were obtained from CD4+ T cells sorted from blood. The receptor source for this set is a human donor with alopecia areata. The CDR3 runs from the conserved cysteine through the conserved F or W. A D gene is named only where the DNA matches it firmly. Size values are once, few and many counts, or a class for expanded clones, and some rows have none.

TGCGCCAGCAGCCTGACGATCTCACAAGGACAAGAGACCCAGTACTTC	CASSLTISQGQETQYF	TRBJ2-5	.	few	TRBV5-1
TGTGCCAGCGGGACAGTGGACGAGCAGTACTTC	CASGTVDEQYF	TRBJ2-7	TRBD1	.	TRBV2
TGCGCCAGCAGCTTGACTGGGGGGCGCGGCACTGAAGCTTTCTTT	CASSLTGGRGTEAFF	TRBJ1-1	.	.	TRBV5-1
TGTGCCAGCAGCCCTCCGACTAGCGTCAACGTCCTGACTTTC	CASSPPTSVNVLTF	TRBJ2-6	TRBD2	few	TRBV7-9
TGCGCCAGCAGCTTGGAGAGTAGCGGGAAGAACATTCAGTACTTC	CASSLESSGKNIQYF	TRBJ2-4	TRBD2	few	TRBV5-1
TGCAGCGTTGAAGATCGGCTCACTAGAATCCCCTACAATGAGCAGTTCTTC	CSVEDRLTRIPYNEQFF	TRBJ2-1	.	.	TRBV29-1
TGTGCCAGCTCACCGAATCCCGCGGATGGCTACACCTTC	CASSPNPADGYTF	TRBJ1-2	.	few	TRBV18
TGCAGCGTTGAAGGCGGCTCTGGGGCCAACGTCCTGACTTTC	CSVEGGSGANVLTF	TRBJ2-6	.	few	TRBV29-1
TGCAGCGTTGAGACCTCCGGGACTAGCGGGAGATATGAGCAGTTCTTC	CSVETSGTSGRYEQFF	TRBJ2-1	TRBD2	.	TRBV29-1
TGCGCCAGCTTAATTTTGGGATTCCGGATACACCAAGAGACCCAGTACTTC	CASLILGFRIHQETQYF	TRBJ2-5	.	.	TRBV4-1
TGTGCCAGCAGTTTCATAGGGGTAAGCAATCAGCCCCAGCATTTT	CASSFIGVSNQPQHF	TRBJ1-5	.	.	TRBV27
TGTGCCTGGAGTGCAATAGCGGCCCGATCCTACAATGAGCAGTTCTTC	CAWSAIAARSYNEQFF	TRBJ2-1	.	.	TRBV30
TGCAGCGTTGTAGTAGCCAGGGGAGGTACTGAAGCTTTCTTT	CSVVVARGGTEAFF	TRBJ1-1	.	few	TRBV29-1
TGCGCCAGCAGCCGGGGACAGACGAACATTCAGTACTTC	CASSRGQTNIQYF	TRBJ2-4	TRBD1	.	TRBV5-1
TGCAGCGTTGGGCACTTAAGCACCTACGAGCAGTACTTC	CSVGHLSTYEQYF	TRBJ2-7	.	.	TRBV29-1
TGTGCCAGCAGCTCGCGGGACAGCGGGTCGGAGACCCAGTACTTC	CASSSRDSGSETQYF	TRBJ2-5	.	once	TRBV13
TGTGCTAGTGGTTTGGTACGGACTGAGCAGTTCTTC	CASGLVRTEQFF	TRBJ2-1	.	few	TRBV12-5
TGTGCCAGCAGCTTTTTGGCTAGCGGGAGGCGCGAGCAGTACTTC	CASSFLASGRREQYF	TRBJ2-7	TRBD2	.	TRBV11-2
TGTGCCAGCAGCCTGGACGGGACAGGGTTCTCTGGGGCCAACGTCCTGACTTTC	CASSLDGTGFSGANVLTF	TRBJ2-6	TRBD1	.	TRBV5-6
TGCGCCAGCAGCTTGGATGGCAGGCGCTCCTACGAGCAGTACTTC	CASSLDGRRSYEQYF	TRBJ2-7	.	.	TRBV5-1
TGTGCCAGCTCACCCTCCAATTCGGGGGGTTTCACTGAAGCTTTCTTT	CASSPSNSGGFTEAFF	TRBJ1-1	.	many	TRBV18
TGCGCCAGCAGCCTACGTAGCGGCTACGAGCAGTACTTC	CASSLRSGYEQYF	TRBJ2-7	.	.	TRBV5-1
TGCAGCGTTGAAACCTCAGGGATTAGCACTGAAGCTTTCTTT	CSVETSGISTEAFF	TRBJ1-1	.	few	TRBV29-1
TGCGCCAGCAGTCACCATAGAGGTGTCACTGAAGCTTTCTTT	CASSHHRGVTEAFF	TRBJ1-1	.	.	TRBV23-1
TGCAGCGTTGATGGCCGCTCACTCGCGTCCAATGAGCAGTTCTTC	CSVDGRSLASNEQFF	TRBJ2-1	.	.	TRBV29-1
TGTGCCAGCAGTCCCTACATCTCCACTGAAGCTTTCTTT	CASSPYISTEAFF	TRBJ1-1	.	.	TRBV27
TGTGCCAGCAGTTCACCTGGAATGAACACTGAAGCTTTCTTT	CASSSPGMNTEAFF	TRBJ1-1	.	.	TRBV27
TGTGCCAGCAGCTCCCGATTCACAGATACGCAGTATTTT	CASSSRFTDTQYF	TRBJ2-3	.	.	TRBV11-3
TGTGCCAGCAGCTTCCGGCGGCCAGACCCTCGCACAGATACGCAGTATTTT	CASSFRRPDPRTDTQYF	TRBJ2-3	.	.	TRBV7-9
TGTGCCAGCAGCCCCCGCCTAGCTACGTACGAGCAGTACTTC	CASSPRLATYEQYF	TRBJ2-7	.	few	TRBV7-9
TGTGCCAGCAGTCCGACAGGGGTCGGAGAGACCCAGTACTTC	CASSPTGVGETQYF	TRBJ2-5	TRBD1	few	TRBV2
TGCAGCGTAACTCCCCGGGGGGCCAACACTGAAGCTTTCTTT	CSVTPRGANTEAFF	TRBJ1-1	.	few	TRBV29-1
TGTGCCAGCAGTTACTCCCTAGCGGGAGTTGAGACCCAGTACTTC	CASSYSLAGVETQYF	TRBJ2-5	TRBD2	.	TRBV6-5
TGCGCCAGCAGCTTGGCCCTAGACAGGGGGTACGAGCAGTACTTC	CASSLALDRGYEQYF	TRBJ2-7	TRBD1	.	TRBV5-1
TGTGCCAGCAGCCGCGTGGGGGGGGCGAACACTGAAGCTTTCTTT	CASSRVGGANTEAFF	TRBJ1-1	.	few	TRBV5-4
TGTGCCAGCAGCCAACGACCCTTTGCAACTAATGAAAAACTGTTTTTT	CASSQRPFATNEKLFF	TRBJ1-4	.	.	TRBV14
TGTGCCAGCAGAAAGGATGGTTACACCGGGGAGCTGTTTTTT	CASRKDGYTGELFF	TRBJ2-2	.	.	TRBV2
TGTGCCAGCAGCCAAGGCCCAACGGGGAGCTCCTACAATGAGCAGTTCTTC	CASSQGPTGSSYNEQFF	TRBJ2-1	.	.	TRBV4-2
TGTGCCAGTTACGGTAGTCCGGGACAGCCAGAAACCGAATCCTACGAGCAGTACTTC	CASYGSPGQPETESYEQYF	TRBJ2-7	TRBD1	.	TRBV7-9
TGTGCCAGCAGCGAGTGGATCGCGGGAGGGCCTCAAGAGACCCAGTACTTC	CASSEWIAGGPQETQYF	TRBJ2-5	TRBD2	few	TRBV5-5
TGCGCCAGCAGCTTGGCCCAAGAGACCCAGTACTTC	CASSLAQETQYF	TRBJ2-5	.	.	TRBV5-1
TGCGCCAGCAGCCAAGAGGAGCCTAGCGGGAGTACCCAGTACTTC	CASSQEEPSGSTQYF	TRBJ2-5	TRBD2	few	TRBV4-1
TGCGCCAGCAGCCAAGTCACAGGACTAGCCAAAAACATTCAGTACTTC	CASSQVTGLAKNIQYF	TRBJ2-4	.	many	TRBV4-1
TGCGCCAGCAGCTTGGATCTGTCCACTGAAGCTTTCTTT	CASSLDLSTEAFF	TRBJ1-1	.	.	TRBV5-1
TGTGCCAGCAGGGCACTAGCGGGAGGGCCAGGTGAGCAGTTCTTC	CASRALAGGPGEQFF	TRBJ2-1	TRBD2	.	TRBV2
TGTGCCAGCATGGAGGACAGACTTAAAGAGACCCAGTACTTC	CASMEDRLKETQYF	TRBJ2-5	.	.	TRBV2
TGCGCCAGCCAACCTTGGGCAGGAACTGAAGCTTTCTTT	CASQPWAGTEAFF	TRBJ1-1	.	.	TRBV5-1
TGTGCCAGCAGCCTAGTGGGGGAGACCCAGTACTTC	CASSLVGETQYF	TRBJ2-5	.	.	TRBV5-4
TGTGCCAGCAGCCATCGGACAGCTAGCACAGATACGCAGTATTTT	CASSHRTASTDTQYF	TRBJ2-3	.	few	TRBV14
TGTGCCAGCAGTCAGTACAACACCGGGGAGCTGTTTTTT	CASSQYNTGELFF	TRBJ2-2	.	.	TRBV27
TGTGCCAGCCGGAAACAGGTTCTCTCCTACAATGAGCAGCTCTTC	CASRKQVLSYNEQLF	TRBJ2-1	.	.	TRBV5-4
TGTGCCAGCAGCTCCAGGGGCTCTGGGGCCAACGTCCTGACTTTC	CASSSRGSGANVLTF	TRBJ2-6	.	few	TRBV7-2
TGTGCCAGCAACGAGGGGGCGATGATCGGGGAGCTGTTTTTT	CASNEGAMIGELFF	TRBJ2-2	TRBD1	once	TRBV2
TGCAGCCAACTAGCGTCGGCAGATACGCAGTATTTT	CSQLASADTQYF	TRBJ2-3	TRBD2	few	TRBV29-1
TGTGCCAGCAGTTTCCAAGGCCGGACAGGGTTTCGCGCAGATACGCAGTATTTT	CASSFQGRTGFRADTQYF	TRBJ2-3	TRBD1	.	TRBV27
TGCGCCAGCAGCCCAGAGGTAAACATTCAGTACTTC	CASSPEVNIQYF	TRBJ2-4	.	.	TRBV4-1
TGTGCCAGCAGCTTAACGGGGAACTCGGAGACCCAGTACTTC	CASSLTGNSETQYF	TRBJ2-5	.	.	TRBV7-9
TGCAGTGCTCCGAGGGCAAATACGCAGTATTTT	CSAPRANTQYF	TRBJ2-3	.	.	TRBV20-1